A selection of T cell receptor beta chains follows, all from one sample in a study of beta chain features in type 1 diabetes. TCRdb's copy holds only in-frame clones and misses some; the assay was immunoSEQ multiplex PCR. The sample carries roughly 130,000 clones, less than 20% recorded once. The material sequenced was central memory CD4+ T cells from blood. The receptors were gathered from a man aged 25-40 years with type 1 diabetes. Both conserved end residues are part of each CDR3. A D gene is named only where the DNA matches it firmly. A row's size may be missing; if present it is once, few, many or a size class.

J gene	V gene	clone size	D gene	CDR3 length	CDR3 protein	CDR3 DNA
TRBJ1-2	TRBV30	few	TRBD1	13	CACPQGLSYGYTF	TGTGCCTGCCCACAGGGGCTCAGCTATGGCTACACCTTC
TRBJ2-6	TRBV27	NA	NA	18	CASSLFFRGAAGANVLTF	TGTGCCAGCAGTTTATTCTTCCGGGGGGCGGCTGGGGCCAACGTCCTGACTTTC
TRBJ2-1	TRBV7-9	many	NA	13	CASSANRYNEQFF	TGTGCCAGCAGCGCTAACAGGTACAATGAGCAGTTCTTC
TRBJ2-1	TRBV10-3	few	TRBD1	19	CAISGPGHLVTGDYNEQFF	TGTGCCATCAGCGGTCCAGGGCACCTTGTGACAGGGGACTACAATGAGCAGTTCTTC
TRBJ2-4	TRBV7-8	NA	TRBD2	16	CASSSSGGVAKNIQYF	TGTGCCAGCAGCTCCAGCGGGGGGGTAGCCAAAAACATTCAGTACTTC
TRBJ2-2	TRBV5-6	NA	TRBD1	15	CASSNWDRGTGELFF	TGTGCCAGCAGCAACTGGGACAGGGGGACCGGGGAGCTGTTTTTT
TRBJ2-3	TRBV7-8	few	NA	15	CASSLGLGSTDTQYF	TGTGCCAGCAGCTTAGGTCTGGGAAGCACAGATACGCAGTATTTT
TRBJ2-7	TRBV4-2	few	NA	14	CASSQASSPYEQYF	TGTGCCAGCAGCCAAGCGTCCAGTCCCTACGAGCAGTACTTC
TRBJ2-3	TRBV11-3	NA	NA	15	CASSLLAGMQGTQYF	TGTGCCAGCAGCTTATTGGCGGGGATGCAGGGTACGCAGTATTTT
TRBJ1-6	TRBV9	few	NA	16	CASSAGAEGLHSPLHF	TGTGCCAGCAGCGCGGGGGCCGAGGGACTCCATTCACCCCTCCACTTT
TRBJ2-1	TRBV4-1	few	TRBD1	15	CASSRLPTGADEQFF	TGCGCCAGCAGCCGCCTGCCGACAGGGGCGGACGAGCAGTTCTTC
TRBJ1-5	TRBV6-1	NA	TRBD1	16	CASSARTGIGNQPQHF	TGTGCCAGCAGTGCACGGACAGGGATTGGCAATCAGCCCCAGCATTTT
TRBJ2-5	TRBV7-2	few	TRBD2	14	CASSLRSGEETQYF	TGTGCCAGCAGCTTACGTAGCGGGGAAGAGACCCAGTACTTC
TRBJ2-3	TRBV19	many	TRBD1	15	CASSISDRGRDTQYF	TGTGCCAGTAGTATCTCTGACAGGGGACGAGATACGCAGTATTTT
TRBJ2-1	TRBV14	few	NA	14	CASSQASERNEQFF	TGTGCCAGCAGCCAAGCCTCCGAGCGCAATGAGCAGTTCTTC
TRBJ2-5	TRBV10-3	NA	NA	13	CAIRNIGGETQYF	TGTGCCATCAGAAATATAGGAGGAGAGACCCAGTACTTC
TRBJ2-1	TRBV14	NA	TRBD2	15	CASSLGLAGYNEQFF	TGTGCCAGCAGCCTGGGACTAGCGGGGTACAATGAGCAGTTCTTC
TRBJ2-6	TRBV29-1	few	NA	15	CSVGHQTSGANVLTF	TGCAGCGTTGGTCACCAAACCTCTGGGGCCAACGTCCTGACTTTC
TRBJ2-1	TRBV5-4	few	NA	13	CASSQELEGEQFF	TGTGCCAGCAGCCAAGAGTTGGAGGGTGAGCAGTTCTTC
TRBJ2-5	TRBV7-2	NA	NA	12	CASGPAPGTQYF	TGTGCCAGCGGTCCCGCCCCGGGGACCCAGTACTTC
TRBJ2-7	TRBV18	NA	TRBD1	13	CASSLRQGDEQYF	TGTGCCAGCTCACTGAGACAGGGAGACGAGCAGTACTTC
TRBJ2-1	TRBV5-6	NA	TRBD1	14	CASSLAGGGNEQFF	TGTGCCAGCAGCTTGGCAGGGGGCGGGAATGAGCAGTTCTTC
TRBJ1-4	TRBV4-3	NA	TRBD1	14	CASSQGQGGEKLFF	TGCGCCAGCAGCCAGGGACAGGGCGGTGAAAAACTGTTTTTT
TRBJ2-1	TRBV5-4	NA	TRBD2	17	CASSTDRGLVLYNEQFF	TGTGCCAGCAGCACTGATAGGGGACTAGTACTTTACAATGAGCAGTTCTTC
TRBJ2-7	TRBV11-3	few	NA	12	CASSLVSYEQYF	TGTGCCAGCAGCTTAGTCAGCTACGAGCAGTACTTC
TRBJ2-1	TRBV7-2	few	TRBD2	15	CASSLRAGVINEQFF	TGTGCCAGCAGCTTAAGAGCGGGGGTAATAAATGAGCAGTTCTTC
TRBJ2-7	TRBV7-6	NA	NA	12	CASSSFSGEQYF	TGTGCCAGCAGTAGTTTCAGTGGCGAGCAGTACTTC
TRBJ2-1	TRBV5-1	few	TRBD1	14	CASSLLDRGNEQFF	TGCGCCAGCAGCTTGTTGGACAGGGGCAATGAGCAGTTCTTC
TRBJ2-7	TRBV11-3	once	TRBD1	14	CASSPTTGAGEQYF	TGTGCCAGCAGCCCTACGACAGGGGCTGGCGAGCAGTACTTC
TRBJ2-5	TRBV5-4	few	TRBD2	16	CASSLKSGGAEETQYF	TGTGCCAGCAGCTTGAAAAGCGGGGGGGCCGAGGAGACCCAGTACTTC
TRBJ2-3	TRBV29-1	NA	NA	11	CSIGGADTQYF	TGCAGCATCGGAGGGGCAGATACGCAGTATTTT
TRBJ2-3	TRBV7-2	NA	NA	13	CASSSSHTDTQYF	TGTGCCAGCAGCTCGTCTCACACAGATACGCAGTATTTT
TRBJ2-5	TRBV29-1	NA	TRBD2	14	CSVSSGGTQETQYF	TGCAGCGTTTCTAGCGGGGGGACCCAAGAGACCCAGTACTTC
TRBJ2-1	TRBV30	few	NA	11	CAWSVLNEQFF	TGTGCCTGGAGTGTACTAAATGAGCAGTTCTTC
TRBJ2-7	TRBV2	NA	TRBD1	12	CASSGTGNEQYF	TGTGCCAGCAGCGGGACAGGGAACGAGCAGTACTTC
TRBJ1-2	TRBV11-2	few	TRBD1	15	CASSLNRGRFYGYTF	TGTGCCAGCAGCTTGAACAGGGGGCGTTTCTATGGCTACACCTTC
TRBJ2-3	TRBV2	NA	NA	13	CASSPGQTDTQYF	TGTGCCAGCAGTCCCGGACAAACAGATACGCAGTATTTT
TRBJ2-3	TRBV9	NA	NA	14	CASTEAANTDTQYF	TGTGCCAGCACCGAAGCAGCGAACACAGATACGCAGTATTTT
TRBJ2-5	TRBV10-3	few	NA	14	CASYPGNGGETQYF	TGTGCCTCATACCCGGGGAATGGAGGAGAGACCCAGTACTTC
TRBJ1-5	TRBV6-1	NA	NA	13	CASSNPGNQPQHF	TGTGCCAGCTCCAACCCGGGGAATCAGCCCCAGCATTTT